This T cell receptor beta chain was documented in a study of regulatory T cells in long-lasting Graves disease. The CDR3 runs to 15 residues. V lost 4 bases, J lost 3 bases, and 15 bases lay in between. Germline assignment: CDR1 LGHDT and CDR2 YNNKEL (reference sequence). Study findings and constraints: Researchers examined only peripheral blood and not thyroid tissue.

This clonotype was seen repeatedly, ten times or more. Its matching antigen is unknown. Time point: newly diagnosed GD, antithyroid drugs for less than 3 months. PBMC RNA was the source of the TCR library. Combining iRepertoire HTBI primers with Arm-PCR of CDR3 regions, the authors built TCR beta libraries. TCRdb passed the multiplex PCR reads through MiXCR, listing each CDR3 protein once. The table records about 350,000 distinct CDR3 sequences, around 17% of them present only once. This sample also appeared in a second study, on T cells in Graves' hyperthyroidism and ophthalmopathy. In that study: Clinical symptoms, serum thyroxine and TRAb, thyroid ultrasound and orbital computed tomography were used for the diagnoses. A first-round RT-PCR of the TCR CDR3 used the HTBI primer set. Ophthalmopathy and stable hyperthyroidism were told apart by a 13 V-J model.

The V and J genes are TRBV3-1 and TRBJ2-5; D perhaps matches TRBD2 (7 bases). The receptor's source is a man aged 35 to 55 with Graves disease. Sequenced material: peripheral blood mononuclear cells (PBMCs), taken at new diagnosis, from a patient treated with antithyroid drugs. Written as DNA, the CDR3 is TGTGCCAGCAGCCCCCTGTGGGGGGGCGAAGAGACCCAGTACTTC. Amino acid sequence: CASSPLWGGEETQYF.